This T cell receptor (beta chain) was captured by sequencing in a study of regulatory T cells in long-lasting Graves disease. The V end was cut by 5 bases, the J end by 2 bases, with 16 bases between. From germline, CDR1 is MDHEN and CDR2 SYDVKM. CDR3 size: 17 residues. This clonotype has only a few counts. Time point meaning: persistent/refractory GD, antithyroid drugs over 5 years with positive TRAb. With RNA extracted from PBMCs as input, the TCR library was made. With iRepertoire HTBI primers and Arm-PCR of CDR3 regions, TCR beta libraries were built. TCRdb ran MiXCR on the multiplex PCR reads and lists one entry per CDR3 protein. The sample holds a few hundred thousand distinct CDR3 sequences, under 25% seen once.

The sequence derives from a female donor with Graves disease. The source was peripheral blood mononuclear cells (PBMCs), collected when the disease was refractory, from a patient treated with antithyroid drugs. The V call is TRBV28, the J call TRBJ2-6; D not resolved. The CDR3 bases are TGTGCCAGCAGTCCCGGTCATCAAGTGGCTGGGGCCAACGTCCTGACTTTC. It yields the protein CASSPGHQVAGANVLTF.